This TCR beta chain was obtained from a study of blood T cell repertoires in COVID-19. Overall study: Samples of COVID-19 (acute and convalescent) were obtained from the United States, Italy and Spain. The cDNA or gDNA used as material had been derived from T cells, B-cell-depleted T cells, or PBMCs.

The germline gives CDR1 SEHNR, CDR2 FQNEAQ (reference sequence). Germline trimming cut 5 bases from V and 4 bases from J; bases unmatched to any gene: 2. This CDR3 has 14 residues. Per the study methods: Counts of nucleated cells, estimated from reference gene primer amplification, were obtained. This table comes from immunoSEQ multiplex PCR, and its TCRdb copy is limited to in-frame clones, with some not included. Clone size and the V and J calls come from that table; the DNA yielded D and trimming. The repertoire includes about 310,000 clones, about 87% of them detected once, and less than 9.5% sits in the top ten.

The genes are TRBV7-9 and TRBJ2-1; 10 bases map to TRBD1. The origin of this receptor is a woman in her 50s who had recovered from COVID-19. The sample was peripheral blood. The CDR3 DNA sequence: TGTGCCAGCAGCGCGGGACAGGGGTACAATGAGCAGTTCTTC. Translated, it gives CASSAGQGYNEQFF.